This TCR beta chain came from a study of shared clonotypes between healthy human individuals. V shed 3 bases, J shed 0 bases, and the junction held 11 bases outside the gene matches. The germline gives CDR1 MGHRA, CDR2 YSYEKL. The CDR3 loop spans 18 amino acids. This table comes from immunoSEQ multiplex PCR, and its TCRdb copy is limited to in-frame clones, with some not included. The table has 2 million to 2.5 million clones, more than 85% seen once. This chain joins TRBV4-1 and TRBJ2-7; TRBD2 aligns across 10 bases. The sequencing input was naive CD4+ T cells from PBMCs. This sample's subset: CD45RA+ positively selected. This sequence originates from a man aged 18 to 30 in good health. Some clones in this sample may be carry-over from other donors' samples. CDR3 loop: CASSHPVTSGKSSYEQYF. The CDR3 coding sequence is TGCGCCAGCAGCCACCCGGTAACTAGCGGGAAGAGCTCCTACGAGCAGTACTTC.